The clone carrying this T cell receptor (beta chain) was counted a single time. No antigen is known for it. The entry originates in a study of T cells in localized non-small cell lung cancer. The ends were cut back, 7 bases at V and 1 base at J, with 17 bases in the middle. The CDR3 is 16 amino acids. CDR1 LNHDA and CDR2 SQIVND come from the germline V gene (reference sequence). Study-level points and caveats: Multi-region tumor sequencing was not done, so intratumor heterogeneity could not be excluded. Elevated blood T cell density was associated with longer overall survival. Turning up in adjacent lung were a median around 50 of the top 100 tumor clones. Compared with tumor, uninvolved adjacent lung displayed greater T cell clonality, ranking highest overall.

Only in-frame clones appear in the TCRdb table, and some are missing; sequencing was by immunoSEQ multiplex PCR. The sample lists 15,000 or so clones; around nine tenths were seen once. The chain links TRBV19 to TRBJ1-3, with D tentatively TRBD1 (5 bases). This clonotype originated in a female donor at least 60 years old with stage III squamous cell lung carcinoma. Source: peripheral blood, taken before any cancer treatment. The CDR3 DNA is TGTGCCAGTACAACCGGGGGTTACGGTTCTGGAAACACCATATATTTT. Its protein product is CASTTGGYGSGNTIYF.